The T cell receptor (beta chain) described here comes from a study of cytomegalovirus exposure and HLA in healthy donors. Study observations and caveats: Three of the chains that were CMV-associated were confirmed in vitro to be specific for CMV antigens.

Turning to this clone: The antigen remains unidentified.

PCR amplification relied on 60 Vbeta primers (plus 13 Jbeta primers). Method: immunoSEQ multiplex PCR; TCRdb's copy keeps in-frame clones and lacks some. Among around 100,000 clones, 65% to 85% were seen once, and the ten largest hold 1.5% to 2%. The CDR3 is 12 residues long. Trimming at V came to 0 bases and at J to 8 bases, leaving 1 base not matched to a gene. CDR1 is SGHRS and CDR2 is YFSETQ in the germline V gene. The chain recombines TRBV5-1 with TRBJ1-1; 7 nucleotides line up with TRBD1. This clonotype was obtained from a woman in her thirties or forties in good health and CMV-seronegative. The sequencing input was PBMCs. As DNA, the CDR3 is TGCGCCAGCAGCTTGGTGGGACAGGAAGCTTTCTTT. Translating gives CASSLVGQEAFF.